The 29 T cell receptor beta chains given below trace back to one sample, sequenced in a study of CD8 T cells in ankylosing spondylitis. TCRdb redid the calling of the 5' RACE reads with MiXCR, one entry per CDR3 protein. The table shows 300,000 to 350,000 distinct CDR3 sequences, with roughly 14% occurring only once. Sequencing input: blood, either unsorted or a sorted T cell fraction (not recorded which). The receptor source for this set is a male donor with ankylosing spondylitis or in good health (not recorded which).

This chain uses TRBV4-2 with TRBJ2-5; 9 nucleotides line up with TRBD2. V dropped 0 bases and J dropped 9; count of bases not matched to a gene: 11. This CDR3 spans 16 amino acids. Per the germline V gene, CDR1 is LGHNA and CDR2 is YNFKEQ. The CDR3: CASSQDRAGGLGAQYF. The CDR3 DNA follows: TGTGCCAGCAGCCAAGATCGAGCGGGGGGACTTGGGGCCCAGTACTTC.

A few counts support this clonotype. The J gene is TRBJ2-1, the V gene TRBV29-1; possibly TRBD2 for D (6 bases). Deletions cut 8 bases from V and 3 bases from J, with 14 bases between. CDR1 is SQVTM, CDR2 ANQGSEA, per germline. CDR3 length: 13 amino acids. CDR3 DNA: TGCAGCCACGGGGCGGGGAGCTACAATGAGCAGTTCTTC. Translation: CSHGAGSYNEQFF.

This chain connects TRBV2 to TRBJ2-7; 14 nucleotides match TRBD2. V lost 4 bases and J lost 1; bases outside the gene matches: 6. CDR3 size: 17 residues. Germline V gene sequence: CDR1 SNHLY, CDR2 FYNNEI. The CDR3 coding sequence is TGTGCCAGCAGTGGGGGACTAGCGGGAGCAGGTTCCTACGAGCAGTACTTC. Translation gives CASSGGLAGAGSYEQYF.

The V gene is TRBV3-1, the J gene TRBJ2-1; 8 positions match TRBD2. Unmatched junction bases numbered 5, after V lost 4 bases and J lost 0 bases. The CDR3 extends over 16 amino acids. The germline V gene encodes CDR1 LGHDT and CDR2 YNNKEL (reference sequence). The CDR3 DNA reads as TGTGCCAGCAGCCTCATAGCGGGGCGCTCCTACAATGAGCAGTTCTTC. Its translation: CASSLIAGRSYNEQFF.

J is TRBJ1-1 and V is TRBV6-1, with D perhaps TRBD1 (6 bases). Per the germline V gene, CDR1 is MNHNS and CDR2 is SASEGT. The ends were cut back, 6 bases at V and 1 base at J, with 15 bases in the middle. CDR3 length: 15 residues. CDR3 in amino acids: CASRGGTGKNTEAFF. The DNA for the CDR3 is TGTGCCAGCAGAGGAGGTACAGGGAAGAACACTGAAGCTTTCTTT.

The V call is TRBV6-1, the J call TRBJ1-1, with D possibly TRBD1 on 5 matching bases. Germline values: CDR1 MNHNS, CDR2 SASEGT. The CDR3 length is 17 residues. V was trimmed by 5 bases and J by 4 bases, leaving 23 bases between them. The CDR3 DNA sequence: TGTGCCAGCAGTAACGCTGGGTCGGGACGGATCTTCACTGAAGCTTTCTTT. Amino acid sequence: CASSNAGSGRIFTEAFF.

This clonotype was seen only a few times. The chain recombines TRBV12-3 or TRBV12-4 with TRBJ2-1; perhaps D is TRBD1 or TRBD2 (5 bases each). Trimming removed 2 bases from V and 6 bases from J, with 14 bases in between. This CDR3 has 15 amino acids. The DNA of the CDR3 is TGTGCCAGCAGTTTATCCGGGGCCCACCTCAATGAGCAGTTCTTC. Translated: CASSLSGAHLNEQFF.

This clonotype was found many times. V gene TRBV5-1 combines with J gene TRBJ1-2, with 8 bases aligning to TRBD1. The CDR3 is 14 residues long. The V gene end was trimmed by 4 bases and the J gene end by 3 bases; junction bases not matched to a gene: 5. The germline V gene has CDR1 SGHRS and CDR2 YFSETQ. The CDR3 DNA sequence: TGCGCCAGCAGCCCCGACAGGGGCGACTATGGCTACACCTTC. It codes for CASSPDRGDYGYTF.

This clonotype was picked up a small number of times. V gene TRBV7-6 combines with J gene TRBJ1-4; D is unresolved. There are 14 residues in the CDR3. V lost 3 bases to trimming and J lost 8 bases, with 13 bases between them. Germline CDR1 reads SGHVS; CDR2 reads FNYEAQ. The CDR3 here is CASSFRSNDEKLFF. The CDR3 nucleotides read TGTGCCAGCAGCTTTCGTAGCAACGACGAAAAACTGTTTTTT.

This clonotype was seen ten or more times. V gene TRBV20-1 combines with J gene TRBJ2-5; D is unresolved. Germline CDR1 DFQATT, CDR2 SNEGSKA (reference sequence). This CDR3 region has 11 residues. V shed 0 bases and J shed 5 bases, with 4 bases lying between them. The CDR3 DNA follows: TGCAGTGCTAGAGAGGGGGAGACCCAGTACTTC. Its protein is CSAREGETQYF.

This clonotype was detected ten times or more. This chain links TRBV15 with TRBJ2-7; TRBD1 matches at 8 bases. The germline V gene has CDR1 LNHNV and CDR2 YYDKDF (reference sequence). V dropped 2 bases and J dropped 4; count of bases not matched to a gene: 7. The CDR3 sequence is 15 residues long. CDR3 DNA: TGTGCCACCAGCAGACCCGGGACAGGTTTTTACGAGCAGTACTTC. This sequence encodes CATSRPGTGFYEQYF.

This clonotype was detected ten times or more. The V call is TRBV5-1, the J call TRBJ2-3, with a possible D match to TRBD2 (6 bases). Deletions cut 7 bases from V and 1 base from J, with 16 bases between. The CDR3 contains 15 residues. The germline gives CDR1 SGHRS, CDR2 YFSETQ. CDR3 region: CASREGGARTDTQYF. CDR3 nucleotides: TGCGCCAGCCGTGAAGGAGGGGCCCGCACAGATACGCAGTATTTT.

In this sample, this clonotype turned up a few times. The CDR3 reads CASGGVVDTQYF. CDR3 DNA: TGTGCCAGCGGGGGTGTGGTGGATACGCAGTATTTT. The gene calls are TRBV3-1 and TRBJ2-3; D assignment may be TRBD1 or TRBD2 (5 bases each). Germline values: CDR1 LGHDT, CDR2 YNNKEL (reference sequence). CDR3 size: 12 residues. V was shortened by 8 bases and J by 6 bases, with 12 bases between the two germline ends.

This clonotype occurred a few times. This chain connects TRBV9 to TRBJ2-3; tentatively, D is TRBD2 (5 bases). Germline lookup yields CDR1 SGDLS and CDR2 YYNGEE. This CDR3 comprises 14 residues. The ends were cut back, 3 bases at V and 5 bases at J, with 13 bases in the middle. In nucleotides, the CDR3 is TGTGCCAGCAGCGCCCCCTGGGCGGGAGATACGCAGTATTTT. The encoded protein is CASSAPWAGDTQYF. The whole variable domain, remainder taken from reference TRBV9 and TRBJ2-3, is DSGVTQTPKHLITATGQRVTLRCSPRSGDLSVYWYQQSLDQGLQFLIQYYNGEERAKGNILERFSAQQFPDLHSELNLSSLELGDSALYFCASSAPWAGDTQYFGPGTRLTVL.

This chain uses TRBV3-1 with TRBJ2-1; D ambiguous. V was pared by 1 base and J by 4 bases, with 8 bases between. CDR1 is LGHDT and CDR2 is YNNKEL in the germline V gene (reference sequence). The CDR3 runs to 14 residues. CDR3 protein: CASSQGTTYNEQFF. CDR3 DNA: TGTGCCAGCAGCCAAGGGACCACTTACAATGAGCAGTTCTTC.

This chain joins TRBV5-1 and TRBJ2-2, with TRBD1 identical over 10 bases. CDR3 size: 17 residues. The ends lost 7 bases at V and 4 bases at J; junction bases unmatched: 13. Germline V lookup: CDR1 SGHRS, CDR2 YFSETQ. The CDR3 nucleotides read TGCGCCAGCGGCCAAGTGACAGGGGGCTTTGGCACCGGGGAGCTGTTTTTT. Protein product: CASGQVTGGFGTGELFF.

The CDR3 DNA follows: TGTGCCAGCAGCTTGGTAAGCGGGACCGATACGCAGTATTTT. Its protein is CASSLVSGTDTQYF. The chain combines TRBV5-6 with TRBJ2-3; 7 bases match TRBD2. CDR1 SGHDT and CDR2 YYEEEE come from the germline V gene. The V gene end was trimmed by 0 bases and the J gene end by 6 bases; junction bases not matched to a gene: 4. The CDR3 is 14 residues long.

The chain joins TRBV2 to TRBJ1-6, with unresolved D. V was pared by 7 bases and J by 4 bases, with 8 bases between. This CDR3 is built from 13 residues. From germline, CDR1 is SNHLY and CDR2 FYNNEI. CDR3 nucleotide sequence: TGTGCCAGCATGACGGAGTATAATTCACCCCTCCACTTT. Translation: CASMTEYNSPLHF.

The J gene is TRBJ2-3, the V gene TRBV3-1; D might be TRBD2 (6 bases). From germline, CDR1 is LGHDT and CDR2 YNNKEL (reference sequence). CDR3 length: 16 amino acids. The V and J ends lost 5 bases and 0 bases respectively, with 15 bases between them. CDR3 sequence reads: CASSLTGLPSTDTQYF. The CDR3 region has the DNA TGTGCCAGCAGCTTGACGGGACTCCCTAGCACAGATACGCAGTATTTT.

The chain employs TRBV2 and TRBJ1-5; 9 bases align to TRBD1. There are 15 residues in the CDR3. J gave up 3 bases and V 5 bases, and 5 bases lay outside the gene matches. Germline lookup yields CDR1 SNHLY and CDR2 FYNNEI. CDR3 sequence (DNA): TGTGCCAGCAGTCTGGACAGGGGAGACAATCAGCCCCAGCATTTT. Its translation: CASSLDRGDNQPQHF.

Concerning this clonotype itself: The CDR3 carries no conserved terminal phenylalanine or tryptophan, so it likely arises from a read error. This chain joins TRBV11-1 and TRBJ2-1; 13 positions agree with TRBD2. Germline CDR1 reads SGHAT; CDR2 reads FQDESV (reference sequence). The CDR3 sequence is 19 residues long. V lost 4 bases, J lost 0 bases, and 9 bases stayed unmatched. The CDR3: CASSSGTSGIKSSYNEQFL. CDR3 sequence (DNA): TGTGCCAGCAGCTCCGGGACTAGCGGGATCAAAAGCTCCTACAATGAGCAGTTCCTC.

The gene calls are TRBV19 and TRBJ2-1, with D perhaps matching TRBD2 (5 bases). The CDR3 sequence is 13 residues long. The germline V and J ends were trimmed by 4 bases and 8 bases, with 12 bases remaining between them. The germline V gene has CDR1 LNHDA and CDR2 SQIVND (reference sequence). Written as DNA, the CDR3 is TGTGCCAGTAGTAACGACTATTACTATGAGCAGTTCTTC. Translation gives CASSNDYYYEQFF.

In this sample, this clonotype turned up many times. The V gene is TRBV20-1, the J gene TRBJ2-1; 7 bases are shared with TRBD2. J was trimmed by 4 bases and V by 0 bases; bases with no gene match: 12. The CDR3 spans 17 residues. The germline CDR1 and CDR2 sequences are DFQATT and SNEGSKA (reference sequence). CDR3 region: CSAREVASGNLYNEQFF. The CDR3 DNA reads TGCAGTGCTAGAGAGGTGGCTAGCGGTAACCTTTACAATGAGCAGTTCTTC.

V is TRBV29-1 and J is TRBJ2-7; TRBD1 matches at 9 bases. The CDR3 is 14 amino acids. Germline assignment: CDR1 SQVTM and CDR2 ANQGSEA. Losses at the gene ends were 7 bases for V and 5 bases for J; bases not matched to a gene: 12. The CDR3 nucleotides read TGCAGCGCCGGGACAGGGTTGGGATTTAACGAGCAGTACTTC. Protein: CSAGTGLGFNEQYF.

V and J are TRBV2 and TRBJ2-7; 12 bases map to TRBD2. This CDR3 has 15 residues. Germline V CDR1 and CDR2: SNHLY, FYNNEI. The V gene end was trimmed by 6 bases and the J gene end by 5 bases; junction bases not matched to a gene: 8. Written as DNA, the CDR3 is TGTGCCAGCAGCCCTGGACTAGCGGGAAACCACGAGCAGTACTTC. Translation gives CASSPGLAGNHEQYF.

This clonotype occurred a few times. V and J are TRBV20-1 and TRBJ2-7; D is unresolved. CDR3 length: 16 residues. Germline CDR1 and CDR2: DFQATT and SNEGSKA (reference sequence). V lost 2 bases, J lost 2 bases, and 19 bases lay in between. CDR3 bases: TGCAGTGCTAGAACGGTGACCCAAGGGAAAACCTACGAGCAGTACTTC. As protein: CSARTVTQGKTYEQYF.

V is TRBV4-2 and J is TRBJ2-3, with D possibly being TRBD1 or TRBD2 (5 bases each). This CDR3 is built from 17 residues. The germline V and J ends were trimmed by 0 bases and 3 bases, with 16 bases remaining between them. In germline, CDR1 is LGHNA, CDR2 YNFKEQ. The CDR3 protein is CASSQERGAVGTDTQYF. The CDR3 DNA reads as TGTGCCAGCAGCCAAGAGAGGGGAGCGGTGGGAACAGATACGCAGTATTTT.

The chain employs TRBV18 and TRBJ2-7; possible D gene TRBD2, 6 bases. V was shortened by 6 bases and J by 1 base, with 13 bases between the two germline ends. The CDR3 contains 14 residues. The germline gives CDR1 KGHSH, CDR2 LQKENI. The CDR3 protein is CASSPSGTSYEQYF. For the CDR3, the DNA is TGTGCCAGCTCTCCTTCCGGGACTTCCTACGAGCAGTACTTC.

The chain links TRBV5-1 to TRBJ1-5, with unresolved D. The germline V and J ends were trimmed by 0 bases and 5 bases, with 6 bases remaining between them. The CDR3 runs 13 residues. The germline CDR1 and CDR2 sequences are SGHRS and YFSETQ. Here the CDR3 reads CASSLDAYQPQHF. The CDR3, as DNA: TGCGCCAGCAGCTTGGATGCTTATCAGCCCCAGCATTTT.